Sequencing of this TCR beta chain was carried out in a study of regulatory and conventional T cells in RAG deficiency (dated by TCRdb to about 2017). Notes on the research overall: To compare the diversity and composition of the repertoires of Treg, conventional CD4+ and CD8+ T cells between RAG-deficient patients and healthy controls, the study applied high-throughput TCR beta sequencing.

From the germline V gene, CDR1 is ENHRY and CDR2 is SYGVKD. The cysteine opens and the phenylalanine closes a CDR3 of 15 amino acids. The kept DNA is CDR3 alone, 45 bases in frame from the first base. The V end gives up 5 bases and the J end 4 bases, leaving 7 bases in the junction not matched to a gene. Library creation used the immunoSEQ multiplex PCR assay. Rearranged TCR beta chain products were amplified from the genomic DNA of sorted T-cell subsets and were then sequenced. The paper's processing steps were these. Shannon entropy and Simpson indices were used to measure the diversity of productive TCR beta rearrangements in each repertoire. Clonal expansion was assessed by the summed frequency of the 100 most abundant productive TCR beta clonotypes among total reads. A self-reactivity index based on amino acid usage at CDR3beta positions 6 and 7 was applied to the TRB repertoires. Two-way ANOVA was used for repertoire analyses, and Student t or Mann-Whitney tests were used for flow cytometric analyses. TCRdb took over this immuneACCESS table, retaining in-frame rearrangements with V and J assigned. Such tables are incomplete; in checked studies, under half of the missing clones stem from an unresolved V gene, and the remainder is unexplained. That table supplies the V and J calls and clone size; D and trimming were determined from the DNA. The sample has about 9,000 clones on record, over 75% of them singletons. Jointly, the top ten make up about 35% of the sample.

The research as a whole found: Compared with control T-cell subpopulations, the RAG-deficient patients had markedly lower Shannon entropy and higher Simpson indices. Some T-cell subset analyses were not done for some subjects. Rather than being bona fide Treg cells, the sorted CD25-high CD127-low cells in Omenn syndrome patients may represent peripherally activated cells. In Omenn syndrome and CID/AS patients compared with controls, around 90-fold fewer unique TCR beta sequences were detected from Treg cells, versus around 9.5-fold fewer for other subsets. Shorter CDR3 lengths were found in all patient T-cell subsets, and >85% Treg-Tconv repertoire overlap at nucleotide and amino acid level was observed in Omenn syndrome patients.

Repertoire analyses used several healthy control donors as the comparison group. Before genomic DNA extraction, CD8+ T cells without CD4 were isolated from blood. Points on this clone: What antigen it recognizes has not been identified. No base-level quality is on record; no much larger clone is a single base apart.

Separately, the same data were catalogued under a study of regulatory T cells. From the second report: The multiplex PCR used 52 forward TRBV primers and 13 reverse TRBJ primers, with assay-based and computational corrections for amplification bias. Repertoires from patients had restricted unique TRB V-J pairs and skewed V and J gene usage, with the strongest effect in regulatory T cells. Between CD3G-deficient patients and healthy controls, the study compared T-cell receptor beta repertoires in sorted regulatory T cells, conventional CD4+ T cells and CD8+ T cells. Peripheral blood mononuclear cells were isolated by Ficoll density separation. CD3+ CD8+ CD4- T cells were isolated on a FACSAria cell sorter. Within the immunoSEQ assay, multiplex PCR amplified rearranged TRB loci from genomic DNA. TRB amplicons were sequenced on an Illumina HiSeq platform. Custom algorithms error-filtered the raw sequences and aligned the raw sequences to reference gene sequences, after which the immunoSEQ online tools were used for analysis. Frequencies of productive and nonproductive TRB rearrangements were evaluated among both unique and total sequences. Group comparisons used t tests, Mann-Whitney tests or two-way ANOVA run in Prism software.

This receptor chain uses TRBV10-3 and TRBJ1-2; 10 central nucleotides agree with TRBD1. The receptor was derived from a human donor in good health. The sequenced sample was CD8+ T cells sorted from blood. The DNA sequence is TGTGCCATCAGTCAAGACAGGGGGCAGTTCTATGGCTACACCTTC. Translated, this gives CAISQDRGQFYGYTF.